The clone carrying this TCR beta chain appeared many times. Its antigen remains unknown. From the 5' RACE reads, TCRdb called clonotypes with MiXCR, one entry per CDR3 protein. The sample consists of some 54,000 distinct CDR3 sequences, more than 8% of them appearing once. This record belongs to a study of T-cell memory formation after mild COVID-19. Study background: Largely, TCR clusters stayed within a single donor. General study results and limits: Clones which contracted sat mainly in CM and EM if CD4+, and in EMRA if CD8+. Prior to infection, memory already included some responding clones, suggesting cross-reactive memory joined.

The material sequenced was PBMCs or a T cell subset sorted from them (not recorded which). The receptor comes from a man younger than 30 who had mild COVID-19 (a few samples of this study predate the infection). Cell type and time point are not known.

This chain's CDR3 is CASSLRRGEETQYF. The CDR3 DNA follows: TGTGCCAGCAGCTTAAGGCGGGGGGAAGAGACCCAGTACTTC. The genes are TRBV7-2 and TRBJ2-5; 8 bases line up with TRBD2. The CDR3 loop spans 14 amino acids. Germline-derived CDR1 and CDR2 are SGHTA and FQGNSA. Trimming took 2 bases from V and 3 from J; bases not matched to a gene: 2.